The clone carrying this TCR beta chain has ten or more counts. Its antigen remains unknown. This entry comes from a study of T cells in Graves' hyperthyroidism and ophthalmopathy. Every diagnosis used clinical symptoms, serum thyroxine and TRAb, thyroid ultrasound and orbital computed tomography. Study-level findings and limits: Model-based prediction identified ophthalmopathy a median around 6.7 months prior to its onset. The majority of expanded thyroid clonotypes above 0.001 also appeared in blood.

What was amplified from RNA transcripts were TCR beta CDR3 regions. The TCR CDR3 first-round RT-PCR relied on the HTBI primer set. TCRdb used MiXCR to reprocess the multiplex PCR reads, holding one entry per CDR3 protein. The profile shows roughly 350,000 distinct CDR3 sequences, about an eighth of them singletons. The CDR3 is made up of 14 amino acids. From germline, CDR1 is SNHLY and CDR2 FYNNEI. Trimming took 1 base from V and 0 from J, leaving 5 bases between them. The receptor was derived from a middle-aged woman with Graves' ophthalmopathy. The J gene is TRBJ2-3, the V gene TRBV2, with D perhaps TRBD1 or TRBD2 (5 bases each). Source material: blood. As DNA, the CDR3 is TGTGCCAGCAGTGAAGGGGGGAGCACAGATACGCAGTATTTT. Protein product: CASSEGGSTDTQYF. Complete variable domain (other parts from reference TRBV2 and TRBJ2-3): EPEVTQTPSHQVTQMGQEVILRCVPISNHLYFYWYRQILGQKVEFLVSFYNNEISEKSEIFDDQFSVERPDGSNFTLKIRSTKLEDSAMYFCASSEGGSTDTQYFGPGTRLTVL.